This is a list of T cell receptor beta chains from one sample in a study of blood T cell repertoires in COVID-19. Some clones are missing from TCRdb's copy, which holds only in-frame ones; the method was immunoSEQ multiplex PCR. The sample shows fewer than 300,000 clones, roughly 90% of them seen only once. Sequencing was performed on PBMCs or T cells enriched from blood (not recorded which). The receptors were gathered from a woman under 40 who had recovered from COVID-19. Both conserved end residues are part of each CDR3. A D gene is named only where the DNA matches it firmly. Rows give clone size only sometimes, using once, few, many, or a class for an expanded clone.

v_gene: TRBV6-2/TRBV6-3
abundance: -
d_gene: -
j_gene: TRBJ2-3
CDR3nt: TGTGCCAGCAGTTACGGGCAGGGCGCGCAGTATTTT
CDR3aa: CASSYGQGAQYF

v_gene: TRBV11-1
abundance: -
d_gene: -
j_gene: TRBJ1-2
CDR3nt: TGTGCCAGCAGTAACGCGGTGGACTATGGCTACACCTTC
CDR3aa: CASSNAVDYGYTF

v_gene: TRBV30
abundance: -
d_gene: -
j_gene: TRBJ1-1
CDR3nt: TGTGCCTGGAGTGGAGACAGGTTGAACACTGAAGCTTTCTTT
CDR3aa: CAWSGDRLNTEAFF

v_gene: TRBV19
abundance: -
d_gene: -
j_gene: TRBJ2-2
CDR3nt: TGTGCCAGTAGCGATCCTATTAGGGGTTCCGGGGAGCTGTTTTTT
CDR3aa: CASSDPIRGSGELFF

v_gene: TRBV4-3
abundance: -
d_gene: -
j_gene: TRBJ2-1
CDR3nt: TGCGCCAGCAGCCAAGATACAAGCAATGAGCAGTTCTTC
CDR3aa: CASSQDTSNEQFF

v_gene: TRBV28
abundance: -
d_gene: -
j_gene: TRBJ2-1
CDR3nt: TGTGCCAGCACAGGGGACTCCTACAATGAGCAGTTCTTC
CDR3aa: CASTGDSYNEQFF

v_gene: TRBV3-1/TRBV3-2
abundance: -
d_gene: TRBD2
j_gene: TRBJ2-5
CDR3nt: TGTGCCAGCAGCCAACCGGTTACGGGAGGGGAGACCCAGTACTTC
CDR3aa: CASSQPVTGGETQYF

v_gene: TRBV11-2
abundance: -
d_gene: TRBD1
j_gene: TRBJ2-2
CDR3nt: TGTGCCAGCGGGAGACAGGGAATGGGGACCGGGGAGCTGTTTTTT
CDR3aa: CASGRQGMGTGELFF

v_gene: TRBV9
abundance: -
d_gene: -
j_gene: TRBJ2-5
CDR3nt: TGTGCCAGCAGCGCCGCGGCGGGACGGGTGGAGACCCAGTACTTC
CDR3aa: CASSAAAGRVETQYF

v_gene: TRBV28
abundance: -
d_gene: -
j_gene: TRBJ1-5
CDR3nt: TGTGCCAGCAGTTTGAGGCAGCCCCAGCATTTT
CDR3aa: CASSLRQPQHF

v_gene: TRBV18
abundance: -
d_gene: -
j_gene: TRBJ2-5
CDR3nt: TGTGCCAGCTCTCAGTACCAAGAGACCCAGTACTTC
CDR3aa: CASSQYQETQYF

v_gene: TRBV28
abundance: -
d_gene: -
j_gene: TRBJ1-1
CDR3nt: TGTGCCAGCAGTTTAAATCTACGGGGGGGGCGGACGGAAGCTTTCTTT
CDR3aa: CASSLNLRGGRTEAFF

v_gene: TRBV28
abundance: -
d_gene: TRBD2
j_gene: TRBJ2-7
CDR3nt: TGTGCCAGCAGTTTACGCCCGGGACTAGCGGGAGGTAGACACGAGCAGTACTTC
CDR3aa: CASSLRPGLAGGRHEQYF

v_gene: TRBV5-5
abundance: once
d_gene: -
j_gene: TRBJ1-6
CDR3nt: TGTGCCAGCAGCTTTAGCCCGTTTAATTCACCCCTCCACTTT
CDR3aa: CASSFSPFNSPLHF

v_gene: TRBV13
abundance: -
d_gene: -
j_gene: TRBJ2-1
CDR3nt: TGTGCCAGCAGCACAACAGGGAATTGGAGATACAATGAGCAGTTCTTC
CDR3aa: CASSTTGNWRYNEQFF

v_gene: TRBV18
abundance: -
d_gene: -
j_gene: TRBJ1-4
CDR3nt: TGTGCCAGCTCACGAGGGGGAACTAATGAAAAACTGTTTTTT
CDR3aa: CASSRGGTNEKLFF

v_gene: TRBV24-1
abundance: -
d_gene: -
j_gene: TRBJ1-2
CDR3nt: TGTGCCACCAGTGATGGCAGAGGCGATCTCCGCTATGGCTACACCTTC
CDR3aa: CATSDGRGDLRYGYTF

v_gene: TRBV6-4
abundance: -
d_gene: -
j_gene: TRBJ2-2
CDR3nt: TGTGCCAGCACCACAGTTCAGTGGTCTACCGGGGAGCTGTTTTTT
CDR3aa: CASTTVQWSTGELFF

v_gene: TRBV28
abundance: -
d_gene: -
j_gene: TRBJ1-6
CDR3nt: TGTGCCAGCAGTTTATACCCCCCCCACGACAGAACCCAGAGCTCCTATAATTCACCCCTCCACTTT
CDR3aa: CASSLYPPHDRTQSSYNSPLHF

v_gene: TRBV6-5
abundance: -
d_gene: TRBD1
j_gene: TRBJ1-4
CDR3nt: TGTGCCAGCAGTTACTCGATCGGGACAGATAATGAAAAACTGTTTTTT
CDR3aa: CASSYSIGTDNEKLFF

v_gene: TRBV7-9
abundance: -
d_gene: -
j_gene: TRBJ1-1
CDR3nt: TGTGCCAGCAGCCTGAGACAGGACACTGAAGCTTTCTTT
CDR3aa: CASSLRQDTEAFF

v_gene: TRBV19
abundance: once
d_gene: TRBD2
j_gene: TRBJ2-3
CDR3nt: TGTGCCAGTTCCTTAGCGGGAGGAGGTGATACGCAGTATTTT
CDR3aa: CASSLAGGGDTQYF

v_gene: TRBV30
abundance: -
d_gene: -
j_gene: TRBJ1-4
CDR3nt: TGTGCCTCCTCCTCCGTGCGAGTTGAAAAACTGTTTTTT
CDR3aa: CASSSVRVEKLFF

v_gene: TRBV4-3
abundance: -
d_gene: -
j_gene: TRBJ1-1
CDR3nt: TGCGCCAGCAGCCAAGAAAGCAACGATTACACTGAAGCTTTCTTT
CDR3aa: CASSQESNDYTEAFF

v_gene: TRBV28
abundance: -
d_gene: -
j_gene: TRBJ1-1
CDR3nt: TGTGCCAGCAGTACAAACACTGAAGCTTTCTTT
CDR3aa: CASSTNTEAFF

v_gene: TRBV18
abundance: -
d_gene: TRBD1
j_gene: TRBJ2-5
CDR3nt: TGTGCCAGCTCACCACAACAGGGGAATAGCAAGACCCAGTACTTC
CDR3aa: CASSPQQGNSKTQYF

v_gene: TRBV7-2
abundance: -
d_gene: -
j_gene: TRBJ2-3
CDR3nt: TGTGCCAGCACCCGAATTCCGGGGGAAGATACGCAGTATTTT
CDR3aa: CASTRIPGEDTQYF

v_gene: TRBV7-9
abundance: -
d_gene: -
j_gene: TRBJ2-1
CDR3nt: TGTGCCAGCAGCTTAGCGTTCAGAAGCAATGAGCAGTTCTTC
CDR3aa: CASSLAFRSNEQFF

v_gene: TRBV7-2
abundance: -
d_gene: TRBD2
j_gene: TRBJ2-1
CDR3nt: TGTGCCAGCAGCTTAGGGGGTAGCGGGAGGGGCTACAATGAGCAGTTCTTC
CDR3aa: CASSLGGSGRGYNEQFF

v_gene: TRBV9
abundance: few
d_gene: TRBD1
j_gene: TRBJ1-4
CDR3nt: TGTGCCAGCAGCGTAGCTGTGACAGGGGGTGAAAAACTGTTTTTT
CDR3aa: CASSVAVTGGEKLFF

v_gene: TRBV19
abundance: -
d_gene: TRBD2
j_gene: TRBJ2-4
CDR3nt: TGTGCCAGTACTCACAGCGGGAGGGCCCAAGGCAAAAACATTCAGTACTTC
CDR3aa: CASTHSGRAQGKNIQYF

v_gene: TRBV4-3
abundance: -
d_gene: -
j_gene: TRBJ1-2
CDR3nt: TGCGCCAGCAGCCAAGCCCGCACAGACCTTAGCTATGGCTACACCTTC
CDR3aa: CASSQARTDLSYGYTF

v_gene: TRBV7-3
abundance: -
d_gene: -
j_gene: TRBJ2-6
CDR3nt: TGTGCCAGCAGCTTAGGCACAGGACCCTCTGGGGCCAACGTCCTGACTTTC
CDR3aa: CASSLGTGPSGANVLTF

v_gene: TRBV3-1/TRBV3-2
abundance: -
d_gene: TRBD2
j_gene: TRBJ2-7
CDR3nt: TGTGCCAGCAGCCGAAGACTAGCGGAAGACTACGAGCAGTACTTC
CDR3aa: CASSRRLAEDYEQYF

v_gene: TRBV14
abundance: -
d_gene: TRBD1
j_gene: TRBJ2-3
CDR3nt: TGTGCCAGCACGACCGTCGGGACAGGGAGCACAGATACGCAGTATTTT
CDR3aa: CASTTVGTGSTDTQYF

v_gene: TRBV13
abundance: -
d_gene: TRBD1
j_gene: TRBJ2-1
CDR3nt: TGTGCCAGCAGCTCCAGGGGACAGGGGGGATACAATGAGCAGTTCTTC
CDR3aa: CASSSRGQGGYNEQFF

v_gene: TRBV1
abundance: -
d_gene: -
j_gene: TRBJ2-7
CDR3nt: TGCACCAGCAGCCACGCGGGACTAGGCTACGAGCAGTACTTC
CDR3aa: CTSSHAGLGYEQYF

v_gene: TRBV4-3
abundance: -
d_gene: TRBD2
j_gene: TRBJ2-7
CDR3nt: TGCGCCAGCAGCCACCGACGACTCCCGGGACTAGTATACGAGCAGTACTTC
CDR3aa: CASSHRRLPGLVYEQYF